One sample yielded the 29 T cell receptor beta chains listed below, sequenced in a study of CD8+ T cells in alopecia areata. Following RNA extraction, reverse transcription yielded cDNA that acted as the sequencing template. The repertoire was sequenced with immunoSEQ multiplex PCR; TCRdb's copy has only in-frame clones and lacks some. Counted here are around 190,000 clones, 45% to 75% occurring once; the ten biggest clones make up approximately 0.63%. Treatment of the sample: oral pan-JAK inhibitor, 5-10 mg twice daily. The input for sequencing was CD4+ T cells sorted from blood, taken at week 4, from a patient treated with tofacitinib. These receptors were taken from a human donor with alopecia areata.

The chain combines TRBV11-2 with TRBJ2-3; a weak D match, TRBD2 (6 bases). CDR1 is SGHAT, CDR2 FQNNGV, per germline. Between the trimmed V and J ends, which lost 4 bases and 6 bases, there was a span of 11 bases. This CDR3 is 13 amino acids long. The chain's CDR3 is CASSSNRGDTQYF. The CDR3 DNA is TGTGCCAGCAGCTCAAACCGGGGGGATACGCAGTATTTT.

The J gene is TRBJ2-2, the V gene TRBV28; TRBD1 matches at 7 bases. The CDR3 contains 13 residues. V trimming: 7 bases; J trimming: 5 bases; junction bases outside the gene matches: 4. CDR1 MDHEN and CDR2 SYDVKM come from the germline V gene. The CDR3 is CASTSTGTGELFF. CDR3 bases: TGTGCCAGCACCTCGACAGGGACCGGGGAGCTGTTTTTT.

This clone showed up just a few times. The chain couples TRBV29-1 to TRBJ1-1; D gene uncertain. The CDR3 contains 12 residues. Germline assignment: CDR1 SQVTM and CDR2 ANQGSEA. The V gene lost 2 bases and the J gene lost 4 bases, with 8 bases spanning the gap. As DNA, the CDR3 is TGCAGCGTTGAAAGGGCGGCCACTGAAGCTTTCTTT. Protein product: CSVERAATEAFF.

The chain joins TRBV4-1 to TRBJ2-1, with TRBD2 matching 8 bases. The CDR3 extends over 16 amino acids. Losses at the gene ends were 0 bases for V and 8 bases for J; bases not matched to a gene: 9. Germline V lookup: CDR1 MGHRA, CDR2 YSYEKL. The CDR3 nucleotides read TGCGCCAGCAGCCAAGAGGCGACGGGAGGGCCATATGAGCAGTTCTTC. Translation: CASSQEATGGPYEQFF.

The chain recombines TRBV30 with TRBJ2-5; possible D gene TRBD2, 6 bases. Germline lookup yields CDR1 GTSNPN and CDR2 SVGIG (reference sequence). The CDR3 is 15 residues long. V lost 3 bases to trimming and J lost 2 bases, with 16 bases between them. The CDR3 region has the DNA TGTGCCTGGAGCCAGCCCGGGAGTTGGCAAGAGACCCAGTACTTC. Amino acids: CAWSQPGSWQETQYF.

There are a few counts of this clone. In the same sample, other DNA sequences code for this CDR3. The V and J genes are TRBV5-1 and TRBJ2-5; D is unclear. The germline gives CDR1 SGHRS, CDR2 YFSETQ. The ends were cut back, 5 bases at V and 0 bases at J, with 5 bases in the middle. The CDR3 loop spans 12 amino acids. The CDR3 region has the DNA TGCGCCAGCAGTCGGGACCAAGAGACCCAGTACTTC. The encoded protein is CASSRDQETQYF.

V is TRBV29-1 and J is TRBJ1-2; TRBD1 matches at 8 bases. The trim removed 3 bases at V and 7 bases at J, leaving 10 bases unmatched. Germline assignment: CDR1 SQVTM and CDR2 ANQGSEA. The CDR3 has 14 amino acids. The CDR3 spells CSVEMDRASFGYTF. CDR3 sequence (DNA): TGCAGCGTTGAGATGGACAGGGCGAGTTTTGGCTACACCTTC.

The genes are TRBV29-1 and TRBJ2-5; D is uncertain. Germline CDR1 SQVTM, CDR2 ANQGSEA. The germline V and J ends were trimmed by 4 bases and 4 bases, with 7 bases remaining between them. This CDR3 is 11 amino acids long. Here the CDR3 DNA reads TGCAGCGTTGGTCAGAGAGAGACCCAGTACTTC. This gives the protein CSVGQRETQYF. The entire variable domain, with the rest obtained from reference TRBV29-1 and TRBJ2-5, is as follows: SAVISQKPSRDICQRGTSLTIQCQVDSQVTMMFWYRQQPGQSLTLIATANQGSEATYESGFVIDKFPISRPNLTFSTLTVSNMSPEDSSIYLCSVGQRETQYFGPGTRLLVL.

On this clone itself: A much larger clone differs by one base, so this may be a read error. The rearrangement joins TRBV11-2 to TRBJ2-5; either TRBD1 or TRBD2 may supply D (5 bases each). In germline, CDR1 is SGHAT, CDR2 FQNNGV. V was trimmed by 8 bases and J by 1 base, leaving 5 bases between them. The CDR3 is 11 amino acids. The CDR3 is CASGGQETQYF. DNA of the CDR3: TGTGCCAGCGGGGGCCAAGAGACCCAGTACTTC.

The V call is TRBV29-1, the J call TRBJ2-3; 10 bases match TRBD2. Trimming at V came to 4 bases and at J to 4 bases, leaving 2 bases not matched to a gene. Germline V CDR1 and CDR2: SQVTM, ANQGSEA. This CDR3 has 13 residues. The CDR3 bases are TGCAGCGTTGTACTAGCGGGGTCAGATACGCAGTATTTT. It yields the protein CSVVLAGSDTQYF.

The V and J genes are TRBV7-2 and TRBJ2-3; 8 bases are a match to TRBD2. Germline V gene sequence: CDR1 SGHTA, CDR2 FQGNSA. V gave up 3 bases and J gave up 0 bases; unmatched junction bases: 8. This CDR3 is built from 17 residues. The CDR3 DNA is TGTGCCAGCAGCTTGAAGACTAGCGCAGCTAGCACAGATACGCAGTATTTT. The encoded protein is CASSLKTSAASTDTQYF.

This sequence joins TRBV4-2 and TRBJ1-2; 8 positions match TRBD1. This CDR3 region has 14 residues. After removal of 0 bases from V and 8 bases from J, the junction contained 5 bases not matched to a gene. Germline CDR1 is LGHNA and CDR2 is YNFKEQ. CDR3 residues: CASSQERDRIGYTF. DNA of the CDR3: TGTGCCAGCAGCCAAGAAAGGGACAGGATAGGCTACACCTTC.

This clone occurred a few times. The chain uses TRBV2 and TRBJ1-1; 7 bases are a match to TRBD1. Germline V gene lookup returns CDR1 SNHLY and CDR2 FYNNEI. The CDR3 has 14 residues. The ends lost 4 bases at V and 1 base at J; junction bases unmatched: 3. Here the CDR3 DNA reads TGTGCCAGCAGTGTACAGGGGACGAACACTGAAGCTTTCTTT. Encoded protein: CASSVQGTNTEAFF.

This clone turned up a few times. The CDR3 nucleotides read TGCAGCGTTTCTGATAGCGGGAGAACGAACATTCAGTACTTC. Its translation is CSVSDSGRTNIQYF. The chain recombines TRBV29-1 with TRBJ2-4; TRBD2 matches 9 bases. Germline-derived CDR1 and CDR2 are SQVTM and ANQGSEA. The CDR3 sequence is 14 residues long. Germline trimming cut 5 bases from V and 7 bases from J; bases unmatched to any gene: 9.

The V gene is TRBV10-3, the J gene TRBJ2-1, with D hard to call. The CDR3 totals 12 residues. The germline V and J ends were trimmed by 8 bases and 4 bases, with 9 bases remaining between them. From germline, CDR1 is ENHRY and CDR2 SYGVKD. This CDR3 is CAIGGGYNEQFF. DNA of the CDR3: TGTGCCATCGGCGGTGGATACAATGAGCAGTTCTTC.

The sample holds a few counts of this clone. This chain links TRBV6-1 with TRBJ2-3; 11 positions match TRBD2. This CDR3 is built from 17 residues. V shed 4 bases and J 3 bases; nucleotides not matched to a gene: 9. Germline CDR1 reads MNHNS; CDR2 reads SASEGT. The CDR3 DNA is TGTGCCAGCAGTGCTACCGTAGCGGGAGGGCCTACAGATACGCAGTATTTT. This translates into CASSATVAGGPTDTQYF.

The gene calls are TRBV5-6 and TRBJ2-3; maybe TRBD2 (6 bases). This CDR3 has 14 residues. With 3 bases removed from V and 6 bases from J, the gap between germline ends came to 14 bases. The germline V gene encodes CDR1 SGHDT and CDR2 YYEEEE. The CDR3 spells CASSWEVEFDTQYF. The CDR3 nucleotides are TGTGCCAGCAGCTGGGAGGTAGAGTTCGATACGCAGTATTTT. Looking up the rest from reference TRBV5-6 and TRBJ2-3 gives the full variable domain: DAGVTQSPTHLIKTRGQQVTLRCSPKSGHDTVSWYQQALGQGPQFIFQYYEEEERQRGNFPDRFSGHQFPNYSSELNVNALLLGDSALYLCASSWEVEFDTQYFGPGTRLTVL.

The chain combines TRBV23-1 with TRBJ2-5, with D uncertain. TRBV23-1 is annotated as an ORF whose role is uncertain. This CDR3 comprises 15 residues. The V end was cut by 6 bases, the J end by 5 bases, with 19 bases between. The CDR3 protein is CASRHRTLFPETQYF. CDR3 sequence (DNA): TGCGCCAGCAGACACCGAACCCTATTCCCCGAGACCCAGTACTTC.

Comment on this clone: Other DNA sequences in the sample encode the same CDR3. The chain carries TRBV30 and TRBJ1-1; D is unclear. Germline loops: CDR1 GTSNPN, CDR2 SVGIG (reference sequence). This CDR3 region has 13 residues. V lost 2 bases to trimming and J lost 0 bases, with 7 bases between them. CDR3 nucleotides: TGTGCCTGGAGTAACCGTGTGAACACTGAAGCTTTCTTT. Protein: CAWSNRVNTEAFF. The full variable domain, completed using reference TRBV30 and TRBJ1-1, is SQTIHQWPATLVQPVGSPLSLECTVEGTSNPNLYWYRQAAGRGLQLLFYSVGIGQISSEVPQNLSASRPQDRQFILSSKKLLLSDSGFYLCAWSNRVNTEAFFGQGTRLTVV.

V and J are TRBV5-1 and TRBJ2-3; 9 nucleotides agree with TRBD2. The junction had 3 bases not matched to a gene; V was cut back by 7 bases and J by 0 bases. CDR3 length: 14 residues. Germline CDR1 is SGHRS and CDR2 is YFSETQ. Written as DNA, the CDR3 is TGCGCCAGCCGGGGACTAGCTAGCACAGATACGCAGTATTTT. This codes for CASRGLASTDTQYF.

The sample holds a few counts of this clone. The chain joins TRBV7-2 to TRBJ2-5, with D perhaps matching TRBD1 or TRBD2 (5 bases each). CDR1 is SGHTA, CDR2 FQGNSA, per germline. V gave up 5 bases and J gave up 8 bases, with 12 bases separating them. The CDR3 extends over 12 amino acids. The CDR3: CASSPGRDTQYF. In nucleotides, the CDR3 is TGTGCCAGCAGCCCCGGTCGGGACACCCAGTACTTC.

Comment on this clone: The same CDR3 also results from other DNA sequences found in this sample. The CDR3 loop is CSVDGGTDTQYF. The CDR3 coding sequence is TGCAGCGTTGATGGAGGCACAGATACGCAGTATTTT. The chain links TRBV29-1 to TRBJ2-3, with unresolved D. CDR1 is SQVTM and CDR2 is ANQGSEA in the germline V gene. The CDR3 is 12 amino acids. Trimming took 3 bases from V and 1 from J, leaving 5 bases between them.

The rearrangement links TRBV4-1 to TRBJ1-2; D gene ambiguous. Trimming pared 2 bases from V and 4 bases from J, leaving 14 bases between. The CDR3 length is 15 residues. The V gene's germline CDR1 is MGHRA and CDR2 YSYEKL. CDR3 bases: TGCGCCAGCAGCCAAAGATGGACGGGAGGCTATGGCTACACCTTC. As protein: CASSQRWTGGYGYTF.

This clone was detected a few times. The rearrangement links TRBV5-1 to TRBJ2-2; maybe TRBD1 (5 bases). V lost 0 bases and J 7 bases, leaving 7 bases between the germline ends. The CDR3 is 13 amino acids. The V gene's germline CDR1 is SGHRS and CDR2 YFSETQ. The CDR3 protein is CASSLVTVGELFF. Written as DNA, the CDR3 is TGCGCCAGCAGCTTGGTGACAGTCGGGGAGCTGTTTTTT. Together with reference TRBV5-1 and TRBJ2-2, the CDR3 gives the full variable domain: KAGVTQTPRYLIKTRGQQVTLSCSPISGHRSVSWYQQTPGQGLQFLFEYFSETQRNKGNFPGRFSGRQFSNSRSEMNVSTLELGDSALYLCASSLVTVGELFFGEGSRLTVL.

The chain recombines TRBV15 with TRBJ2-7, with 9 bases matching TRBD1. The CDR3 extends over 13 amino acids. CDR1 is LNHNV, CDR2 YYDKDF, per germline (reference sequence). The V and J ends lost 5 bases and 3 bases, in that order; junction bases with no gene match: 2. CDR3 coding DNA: TGTGCCACCAGCCGGGACAGGGACTACGAGCAGTACTTC. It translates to CATSRDRDYEQYF.

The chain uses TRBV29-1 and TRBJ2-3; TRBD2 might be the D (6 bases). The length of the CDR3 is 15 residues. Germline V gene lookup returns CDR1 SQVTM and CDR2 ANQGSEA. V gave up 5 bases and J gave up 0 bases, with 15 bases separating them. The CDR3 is CSVLGPTRSTDTQYF. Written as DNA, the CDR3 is TGCAGCGTTTTGGGCCCGACTAGGAGCACAGATACGCAGTATTTT.

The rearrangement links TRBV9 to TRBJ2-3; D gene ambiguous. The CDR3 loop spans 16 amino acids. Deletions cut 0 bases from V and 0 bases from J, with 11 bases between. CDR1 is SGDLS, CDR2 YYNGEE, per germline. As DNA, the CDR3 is TGTGCCAGCAGCGTAGTATCCTCTCGGAGCACAGATACGCAGTATTTT. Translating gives CASSVVSSRSTDTQYF.

CDR3 in DNA: TGTGCCTGGAGTCCGGCGGGGTATTATAGCAATCAGCCCCAGCATTTT. Protein sequence: CAWSPAGYYSNQPQHF. This chain joins TRBV30 and TRBJ1-5; D is ambiguous. Trimming took off 2 bases at V and 0 bases at J, with 14 bases between the two ends. Per germline, CDR1 GTSNPN and CDR2 SVGIG (reference sequence). The CDR3 spans 16 residues.

The CDR3 DNA follows: TGTGCCAGCAGCTTACGGACAGGGACCAATCAGCCCCAGCATTTT. This gives the protein CASSLRTGTNQPQHF. This chain connects TRBV7-2 to TRBJ1-5; 8 positions match TRBD1. Germline V gene lookup returns CDR1 SGHTA and CDR2 FQGNSA. The V and J ends lost 2 bases and 3 bases, in that order; junction bases with no gene match: 3. This CDR3 spans 15 amino acids.